A selection of T cell receptor beta chains follows, all from one sample in a study of blood T cell repertoires in COVID-19. TCRdb keeps only in-frame clones here, not all; method: immunoSEQ multiplex PCR. The table shows 60,000 to 85,000 clones, with under 80% occurring only once. Material for sequencing was peripheral blood. These receptors originate from a human donor with acute or convalescent COVID-19. The donor label of this sample is uncertain. The CDR3 runs from the conserved cysteine through the conserved F or W. A D gene is named only where the DNA matches it firmly. Not all rows give a size; the values are once, few, many and, for expanded clones, a class.

size: .
D: .
J: TRBJ1-3
V: TRBV25-1
CDR3: CASSQPGVGNTIYF
DNA: TGTGCCAGCAGTCAACCCGGGGTAGGAAACACCATATATTTT

size: .
D: TRBD2
J: TRBJ2-2
V: TRBV5-1
CDR3: CASRFSGRNTGELFF
DNA: TGCGCCAGCCGCTTTAGCGGGAGGAACACCGGGGAGCTGTTTTTT

size: once
D: .
J: TRBJ2-1
V: TRBV5-5
CDR3: CASSLVAASYNEQFF
DNA: TGTGCCAGCAGCTTGGTAGCGGCCTCCTACAATGAGCAGTTCTTC

size: many
D: .
J: TRBJ1-1
V: TRBV3-1/TRBV3-2
CDR3: CASSQALQRVNTEAFF
DNA: TGTGCCAGCAGCCAAGCGCTCCAGCGGGTGAACACTGAAGCTTTCTTT

size: few
D: .
J: TRBJ2-5
V: TRBV7-9
CDR3: CASSLLAGAPRETQYF
DNA: TGTGCCAGCAGCTTATTGGCGGGGGCTCCGCGGGAGACCCAGTACTTC

size: .
D: TRBD2
J: TRBJ2-3
V: TRBV7-3
CDR3: CASSLKPWALAGANTDTQYF
DNA: TGTGCCAGCAGCTTAAAACCCTGGGCACTAGCGGGGGCGAACACAGATACGCAGTATTTT

size: .
D: TRBD1
J: TRBJ1-1
V: TRBV30
CDR3: CAWMRGLSTEAFF
DNA: TGTGCCTGGATGAGGGGGCTGAGCACTGAAGCTTTCTTT

size: .
D: .
J: TRBJ1-1
V: TRBV6-1
CDR3: CASSEARGELTEAFF
DNA: TGTGCCAGCAGTGAAGCCCGGGGGGAGTTGACTGAAGCTTTCTTT

size: .
D: TRBD2
J: TRBJ2-1
V: TRBV9
CDR3: CASNREGLNEQFF
DNA: TGTGCCAGCAACCGGGAGGGCCTCAATGAGCAGTTCTTC

size: .
D: .
J: TRBJ2-5
V: TRBV3-1/TRBV3-2
CDR3: CASSPGTQETQYF
DNA: TGTGCCAGCAGTCCCGGTACTCAAGAGACCCAGTACTTC

size: .
D: TRBD1
J: TRBJ1-6
V: TRBV6-5
CDR3: CASSYGDRGRDSPLHF
DNA: TGTGCCAGCAGTTACGGGGACAGGGGGCGGGATTCACCCCTCCACTTT

size: .
D: .
J: TRBJ2-1
V: TRBV19
CDR3: CASSIREADYNEQFF
DNA: TGTGCCAGTAGTATACGGGAAGCAGATTACAATGAGCAGTTCTTC

size: .
D: TRBD1
J: TRBJ1-6
V: TRBV10-2
CDR3: CASSEGQGYSPLHF
DNA: TGCGCCAGCAGTGAGGGACAGGGGTATTCACCCCTCCACTTT

size: .
D: .
J: TRBJ2-1
V: TRBV7-8
CDR3: CASSLGPGEPDEQFF
DNA: TGTGCCAGCAGCTTAGGTCCGGGGGAGCCCGATGAGCAGTTCTTC

size: .
D: TRBD1
J: TRBJ2-5
V: TRBV9
CDR3: CASSSDRTQETQYF
DNA: TGTGCCAGCAGCTCGGACAGGACCCAAGAGACCCAGTACTTC

size: .
D: TRBD1
J: TRBJ1-5
V: TRBV7-9
CDR3: CASSLSGQGSNQPQHF
DNA: TGTGCCAGCAGCTTATCTGGACAGGGAAGCAATCAGCCCCAGCATTTT